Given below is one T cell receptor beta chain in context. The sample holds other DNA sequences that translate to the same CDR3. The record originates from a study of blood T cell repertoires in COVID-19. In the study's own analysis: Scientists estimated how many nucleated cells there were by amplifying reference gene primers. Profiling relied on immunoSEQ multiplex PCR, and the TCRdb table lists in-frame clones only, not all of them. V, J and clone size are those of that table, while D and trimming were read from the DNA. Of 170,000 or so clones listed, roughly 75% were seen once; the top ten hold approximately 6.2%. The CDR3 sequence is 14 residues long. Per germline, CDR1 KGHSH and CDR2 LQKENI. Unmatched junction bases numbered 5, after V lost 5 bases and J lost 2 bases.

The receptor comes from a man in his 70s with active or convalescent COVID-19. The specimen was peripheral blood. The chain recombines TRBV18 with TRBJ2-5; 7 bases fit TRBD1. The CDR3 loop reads CASSTRQGQETQYF. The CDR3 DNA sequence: TGTGCCAGCTCAACCCGACAGGGTCAAGAGACCCAGTACTTC.